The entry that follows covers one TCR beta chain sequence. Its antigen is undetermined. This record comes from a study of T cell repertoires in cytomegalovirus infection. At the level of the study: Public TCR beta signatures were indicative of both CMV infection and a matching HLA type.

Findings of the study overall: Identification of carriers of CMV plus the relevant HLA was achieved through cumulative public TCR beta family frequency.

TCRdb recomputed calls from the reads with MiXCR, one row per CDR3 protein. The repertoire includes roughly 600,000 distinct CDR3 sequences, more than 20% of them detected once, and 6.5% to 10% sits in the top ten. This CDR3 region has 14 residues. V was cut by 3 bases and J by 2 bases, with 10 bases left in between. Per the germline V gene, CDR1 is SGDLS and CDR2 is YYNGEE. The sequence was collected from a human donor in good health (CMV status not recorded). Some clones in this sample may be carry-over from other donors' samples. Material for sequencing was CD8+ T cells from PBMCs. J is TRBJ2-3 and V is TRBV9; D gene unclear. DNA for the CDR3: TGTGCCAGCAGCGCGGACGGAAACACAGATACGCAGTATTTT. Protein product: CASSADGNTDTQYF.